The 8 T cell receptor beta chains presented below share a single source sample, sequenced in a study of T cell changes during pregnancy in multiple sclerosis. Only in-frame clones appear in the TCRdb table, and some are missing; sequencing was by immunoSEQ multiplex PCR. Among tens of thousands of clones listed, 85% to 95% were seen once. This specimen was peripheral blood, taken in the first trimester of pregnancy. The source is a female donor with multiple sclerosis, enrolled in a pregnancy study.

The gene calls are TRBV19 and TRBJ1-1; D is unresolved. CDR3 length: 17 residues. Trimming took off 3 bases at V and 0 bases at J, with 17 bases between the two ends. Germline CDR1 LNHDA, CDR2 SQIVND (reference sequence). CDR3 DNA: TGTGCCAGTAGTATTCCCGCCGGGAAACCCATGAACACTGAAGCTTTCTTT. Translated: CASSIPAGKPMNTEAFF.

CDR3 nucleotide sequence: TGTGCCAGCAGTCGACAGGACTCTGGAAACACCATATATTTT. This encodes CASSRQDSGNTIYF. The chain joins TRBV2 to TRBJ1-3; possible D gene TRBD1, 6 bases. CDR1 and CDR2 (germline): SNHLY, FYNNEI. This CDR3 has 14 residues. V was shortened by 5 bases and J by 0 bases, with 8 bases between the two germline ends. The complete variable domain, with remaining parts taken from reference TRBV2 and TRBJ1-3, reads EPEVTQTPSHQVTQMGQEVILRCVPISNHLYFYWYRQILGQKVEFLVSFYNNEISEKSEIFDDQFSVERPDGSNFTLKIRSTKLEDSAMYFCASSRQDSGNTIYFGEGSWLTVV.

The chain uses TRBV5-4 and TRBJ2-7; 11 nucleotides match TRBD1. Germline trimming cut 4 bases from V and 5 bases from J; bases unmatched to any gene: 8. The CDR3 totals 15 residues. The germline V gene encodes CDR1 SGHNT and CDR2 YYREEE (reference sequence). The CDR3 spells CASSPRTGGYHEQYF. CDR3 coding DNA: TGTGCCAGCAGCCCTAGGACAGGGGGCTACCACGAGCAGTACTTC.

The CDR3 loop reads CASSLPGRYEQYF. DNA for the CDR3: TGTGCCAGCAGCTTACCAGGGAGGTACGAGCAGTACTTC. The V call is TRBV11-2, the J call TRBJ2-7; TRBD2 might be the D (6 bases). Germline-derived CDR1 and CDR2 are SGHAT and FQNNGV. V shed 2 bases and J shed 4 bases, with 9 bases lying between them. The CDR3 contains 13 residues.

The chain is built from TRBV29-1 and TRBJ2-7; tentatively, D is TRBD1 (7 bases). CDR1 and CDR2 (germline): SQVTM, ANQGSEA. The V end was cut by 0 bases, the J end by 4 bases, with 19 bases between. CDR3 size: 16 residues. CDR3 protein: CSVEDEGSGGIYEQYF. CDR3 nucleotides: TGCAGCGTTGAAGATGAAGGGTCAGGGGGGATATACGAGCAGTACTTC.

With regard to this clone: A read error may account for a junction end that differs from germline. The sample contains more than one DNA sequence encoding this CDR3. V gene TRBV18 combines with J gene TRBJ2-3; D is unresolved. This CDR3 is built from 14 residues. Germline CDR1 is KGHSH and CDR2 is LQKENI. The CDR3 here is CASSPPFRTDTQYF. DNA of the CDR3: TGCGCCAGCTCACCCCCTTTCCGCACAGATACGCAGTATTTT. The whole variable domain, filled in from reference TRBV18 and TRBJ2-3, reads NAGVMQNPRHLVRRRGQEARLRCSPMKGHSHVYWYRQLPEEGLKFMVYLQKENIIDESGMPKERFSAEFPKEGPSILRIQQVVRGDSAAYFCASSPPFRTDTQYFGPGTRLTVL.

The rearrangement joins TRBV29-1 to TRBJ2-7; 12 nucleotides line up with TRBD1. This CDR3 has 15 amino acids. Per the germline V gene, CDR1 is SQVTM and CDR2 is ANQGSEA. Losses at the gene ends were 6 bases for V and 6 bases for J; bases not matched to a gene: 12. The CDR3 reads CSVRPPGQGAREQYF. In DNA form, the CDR3 reads TGCAGCGTCCGACCACCGGGACAGGGGGCCCGCGAGCAGTACTTC.

The chain uses TRBV5-1 and TRBJ1-4; 7 nucleotides agree with TRBD1. Losses at the gene ends were 1 base for V and 3 bases for J; bases not matched to a gene: 3. The CDR3 is 15 amino acids. CDR1 is SGHRS, CDR2 YFSETQ, per germline. The CDR3 DNA sequence: TGCGCCAGCAGCTTGAGGGGACAGCCTAATGAAAAACTGTTTTTT. Protein sequence: CASSLRGQPNEKLFF.